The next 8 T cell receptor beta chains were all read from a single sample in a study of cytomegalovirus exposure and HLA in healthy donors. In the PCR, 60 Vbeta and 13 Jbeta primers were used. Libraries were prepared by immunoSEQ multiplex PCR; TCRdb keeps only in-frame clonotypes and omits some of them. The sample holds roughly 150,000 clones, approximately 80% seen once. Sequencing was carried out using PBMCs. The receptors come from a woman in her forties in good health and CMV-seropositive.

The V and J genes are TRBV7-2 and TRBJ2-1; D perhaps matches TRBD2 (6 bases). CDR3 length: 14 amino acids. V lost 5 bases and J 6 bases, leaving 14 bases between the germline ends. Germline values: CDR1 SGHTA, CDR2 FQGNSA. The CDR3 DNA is TGTGCCAGCAGCGGGACTTTCCTGGGCAATGAGCAGTTCTTC. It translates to CASSGTFLGNEQFF.

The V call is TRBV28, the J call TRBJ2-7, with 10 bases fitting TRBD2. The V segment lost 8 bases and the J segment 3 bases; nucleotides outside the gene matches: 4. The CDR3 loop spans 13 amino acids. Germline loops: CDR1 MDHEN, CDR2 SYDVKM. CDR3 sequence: CASELAGVYEQYF. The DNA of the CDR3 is TGTGCCAGCGAGCTAGCGGGAGTCTACGAGCAGTACTTC.

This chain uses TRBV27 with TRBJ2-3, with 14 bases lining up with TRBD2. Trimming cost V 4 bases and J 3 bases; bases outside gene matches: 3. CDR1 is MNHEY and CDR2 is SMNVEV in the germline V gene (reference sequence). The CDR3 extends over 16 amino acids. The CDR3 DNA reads TGTGCCAGCAGTTCTCGACTAGCGGGGGGGACAGATACGCAGTATTTT. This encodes CASSSRLAGGTDTQYF.

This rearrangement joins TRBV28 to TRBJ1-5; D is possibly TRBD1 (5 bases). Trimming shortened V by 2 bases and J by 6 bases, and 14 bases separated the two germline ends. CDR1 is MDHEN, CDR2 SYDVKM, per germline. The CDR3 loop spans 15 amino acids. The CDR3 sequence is CASSLLRGWVQPQHF. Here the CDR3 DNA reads TGTGCCAGCAGTTTACTAAGGGGTTGGGTTCAGCCCCAGCATTTT.

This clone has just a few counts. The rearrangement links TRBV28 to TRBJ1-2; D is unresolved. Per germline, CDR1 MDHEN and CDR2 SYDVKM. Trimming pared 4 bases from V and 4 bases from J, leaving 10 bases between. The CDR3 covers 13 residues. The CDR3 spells CASSSTDRYGYTF. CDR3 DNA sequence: TGTGCCAGCAGTTCAACAGACCGCTATGGCTACACCTTC.

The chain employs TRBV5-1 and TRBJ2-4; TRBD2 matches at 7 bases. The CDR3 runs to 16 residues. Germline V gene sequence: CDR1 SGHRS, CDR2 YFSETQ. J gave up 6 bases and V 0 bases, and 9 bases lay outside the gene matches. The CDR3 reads CASSLDLRASGNIQYF. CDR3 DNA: TGCGCCAGCAGCTTGGATCTTCGGGCTAGCGGAAACATTCAGTACTTC. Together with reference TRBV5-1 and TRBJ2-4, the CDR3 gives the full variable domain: KAGVTQTPRYLIKTRGQQVTLSCSPISGHRSVSWYQQTPGQGLQFLFEYFSETQRNKGNFPGRFSGRQFSNSRSEMNVSTLELGDSALYLCASSLDLRASGNIQYFGAGTRLSVL.

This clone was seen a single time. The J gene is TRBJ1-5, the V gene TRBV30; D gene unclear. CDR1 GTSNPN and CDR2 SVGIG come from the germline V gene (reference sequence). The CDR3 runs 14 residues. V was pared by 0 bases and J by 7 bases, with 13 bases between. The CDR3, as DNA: TGTGCCTGGAGTGTTCGAGCGAACGGACAGCCCCAGCATTTT. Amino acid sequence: CAWSVRANGQPQHF.

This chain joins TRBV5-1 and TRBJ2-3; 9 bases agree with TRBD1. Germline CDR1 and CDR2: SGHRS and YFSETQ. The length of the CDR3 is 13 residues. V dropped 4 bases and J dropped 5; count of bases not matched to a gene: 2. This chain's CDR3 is CASSATGGDTQYF. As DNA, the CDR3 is TGCGCCAGCAGCGCGACAGGGGGAGATACGCAGTATTTT.